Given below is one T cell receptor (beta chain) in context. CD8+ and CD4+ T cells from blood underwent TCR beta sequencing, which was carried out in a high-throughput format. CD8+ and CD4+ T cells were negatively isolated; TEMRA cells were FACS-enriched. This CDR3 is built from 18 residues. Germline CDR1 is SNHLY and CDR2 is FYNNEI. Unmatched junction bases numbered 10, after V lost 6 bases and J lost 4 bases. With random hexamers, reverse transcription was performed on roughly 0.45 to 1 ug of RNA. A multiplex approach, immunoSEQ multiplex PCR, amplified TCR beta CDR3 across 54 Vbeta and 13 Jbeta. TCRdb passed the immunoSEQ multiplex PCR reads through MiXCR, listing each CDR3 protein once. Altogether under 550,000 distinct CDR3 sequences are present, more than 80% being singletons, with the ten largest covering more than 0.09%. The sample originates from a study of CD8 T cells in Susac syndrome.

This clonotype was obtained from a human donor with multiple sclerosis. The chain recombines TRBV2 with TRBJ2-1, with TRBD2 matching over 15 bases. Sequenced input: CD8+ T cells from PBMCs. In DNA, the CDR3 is TGTGCCAGCAGCCATGGACTAGCGGGAGGGCCGGAATACAATGAGCAGTTCTTC. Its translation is CASSHGLAGGPEYNEQFF.